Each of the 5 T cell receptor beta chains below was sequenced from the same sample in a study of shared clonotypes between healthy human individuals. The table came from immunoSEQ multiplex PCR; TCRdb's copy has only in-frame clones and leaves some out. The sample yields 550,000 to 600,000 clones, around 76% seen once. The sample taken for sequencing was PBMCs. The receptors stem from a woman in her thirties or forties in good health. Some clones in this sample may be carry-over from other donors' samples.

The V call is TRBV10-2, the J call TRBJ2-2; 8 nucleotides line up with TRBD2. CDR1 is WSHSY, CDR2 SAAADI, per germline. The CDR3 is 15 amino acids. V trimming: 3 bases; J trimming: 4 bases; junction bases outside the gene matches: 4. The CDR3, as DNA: TGCGCCAGCAGTGACGAGCGGGAGATCACCGGGGAGCTGTTTTTT. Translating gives CASSDEREITGELFF.

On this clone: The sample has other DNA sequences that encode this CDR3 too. The CDR3 sequence is CAWGWGGTEAFF. The DNA of the CDR3 is TGTGCCTGGGGATGGGGGGGCACTGAAGCTTTCTTT. The chain employs TRBV30 and TRBJ1-1; TRBD1 is a possible D gene (5 bases). Trimming stripped 5 bases from V and 4 bases from J, with 11 bases between. The CDR3 length is 12 residues. Germline V gives CDR1 GTSNPN, CDR2 SVGIG (reference sequence).

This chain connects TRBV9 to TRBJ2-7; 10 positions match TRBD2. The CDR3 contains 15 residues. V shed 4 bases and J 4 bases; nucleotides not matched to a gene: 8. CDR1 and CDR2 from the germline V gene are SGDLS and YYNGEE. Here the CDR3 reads CASSPLLAGVYEQYF. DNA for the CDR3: TGTGCCAGCAGCCCCCTCCTAGCGGGAGTATACGAGCAGTACTTC. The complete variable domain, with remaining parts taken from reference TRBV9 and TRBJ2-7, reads DSGVTQTPKHLITATGQRVTLRCSPRSGDLSVYWYQQSLDQGLQFLIQYYNGEERAKGNILERFSAQQFPDLHSELNLSSLELGDSALYFCASSPLLAGVYEQYFGPGTRLTVT.

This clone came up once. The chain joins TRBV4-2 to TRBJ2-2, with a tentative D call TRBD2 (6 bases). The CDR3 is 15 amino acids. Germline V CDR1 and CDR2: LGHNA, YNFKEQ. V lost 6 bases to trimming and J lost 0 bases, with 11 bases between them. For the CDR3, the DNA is TGTGCCAGCAGATACGGGACTCCGAACACCGGGGAGCTGTTTTTT. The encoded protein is CASRYGTPNTGELFF.

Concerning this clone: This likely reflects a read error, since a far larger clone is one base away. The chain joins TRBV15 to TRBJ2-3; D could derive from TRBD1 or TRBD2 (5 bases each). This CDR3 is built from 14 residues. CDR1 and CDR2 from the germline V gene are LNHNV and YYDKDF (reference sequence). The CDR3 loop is CATSVRGAEDTRYF. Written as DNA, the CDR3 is TGTGCCACCAGCGTGAGGGGAGCAGAAGATACGCGGTATTTT.